The 13 T cell receptor beta chains below were found in one sample sequenced in a study of metastatic and nonmetastatic thyroid tumors. Each patient came to thyroid surgery without any prior treatment (of any kind). MiXCR was used by TCRdb to re-call the PCR reads. The repertoire includes about 49,000 clones, roughly 22% of them detected once, and 3.5% to 5% sits in the top ten. Sequencing input: blood. The receptor source for this set is a female donor with papillary thyroid cancer or a benign thyroid nodule (not recorded which). Some clones in this sample may be carry-over from other donors' samples.

This clone showed up many times. The rearrangement links TRBV29-1 to TRBJ2-7; 10 positions agree with TRBD1. Germline values: CDR1 SQVTM, CDR2 ANQGSEA. Trimming cost V 0 bases and J 5 bases; bases outside gene matches: 10. CDR3 length: 16 residues. CDR3 coding DNA: TGCAGCGTTGAAGAAGGGGTGGGACAGGGGTCGAACGAGCAGTACTTC. It translates to CSVEEGVGQGSNEQYF.

This chain joins TRBV4-3 and TRBJ1-2, with 7 bases matching TRBD1. The germline V gene encodes CDR1 LGHNA and CDR2 YSLEER. This CDR3 contains 15 residues. V was clipped by 4 bases and J by 0 bases; unmatched bases: 5. The CDR3 spells CASSLQQGANYGYTF. CDR3 sequence (DNA): TGCGCCAGCAGCCTCCAGCAGGGGGCTAACTATGGCTACACCTTC.

This clone was observed many times. The rearrangement uses TRBV30 and TRBJ2-1, with a tentative D call TRBD2 (5 bases). CDR3 length: 12 amino acids. V lost 5 bases and J 6 bases, leaving 11 bases between the germline ends. The V gene's germline CDR1 is GTSNPN and CDR2 SVGIG (reference sequence). This CDR3 is CAWGSGFNEQFF. The CDR3, as DNA: TGTGCCTGGGGTTCGGGGTTCAATGAGCAGTTCTTC.

This clone was seen ten or more times. This chain connects TRBV7-3 to TRBJ2-2; D possibly matches TRBD1 or TRBD2 (5 bases each). The V end was cut by 5 bases, the J end by 2 bases, with 9 bases between. CDR1 SGHTA and CDR2 FQGTGA come from the germline V gene. The CDR3 has 14 amino acids. CDR3 DNA: TGTGCCAGCAGCGTCCGGGACAACACCGGGGAGCTGTTTTTT. This translates into CASSVRDNTGELFF.

This chain uses TRBV11-3 with TRBJ2-7; possibly TRBD1 or TRBD2 for D (5 bases each). Trimming shortened V by 6 bases and J by 6 bases, and 12 bases separated the two germline ends. The CDR3 has 12 residues. The germline CDR1 and CDR2 sequences are SGHNT and YENEEA. The CDR3 loop is CASSKGSGEQYF. CDR3 coding DNA: TGTGCCAGCAGTAAGGGGAGCGGCGAGCAGTACTTC.

This clone was seen many times. The gene calls are TRBV20-1 and TRBJ2-7; unclear D gene. Germline loops: CDR1 DFQATT, CDR2 SNEGSKA (reference sequence). The V gene lost 6 bases and the J gene lost 3 bases, with 12 bases spanning the gap. The CDR3 length is 12 residues. This CDR3 is CSAPAPDYEQYF. CDR3 DNA sequence: TGCAGTGCGCCGGCTCCTGACTACGAGCAGTACTTC.

This clone was seen ten or more times. This chain uses TRBV10-3 with TRBJ2-5; 16 positions match TRBD2. This CDR3 contains 15 residues. The V gene end was trimmed by 10 bases and the J gene end by 5 bases; junction bases not matched to a gene: 7. Germline-derived CDR1 and CDR2 are ENHRY and SYGVKD. CDR3 region: CARGLAGGGWETQYF. DNA for the CDR3: TGTGCCAGGGGACTAGCGGGAGGGGGATGGGAGACCCAGTACTTC.

With regard to this clone: Germline and junction disagree at one end, which may indicate a read error. The genes are TRBV27 and TRBJ1-2; maybe TRBD1 (5 bases). Per the germline V gene, CDR1 is MNHEY and CDR2 is SMNVEV (reference sequence). This CDR3 has 14 residues. CDR3 nucleotide sequence: TGTCCCAGCATTTTAGGGGCAGCTACCTATGGCTACACCTTC. Residues: CPSILGAATYGYTF.

At least ten counts were recorded for this clone. The V and J genes are TRBV11-1 and TRBJ2-3; D might be TRBD1 (5 bases). Trimming took off 5 bases at V and 2 bases at J, with 17 bases between the two ends. Germline CDR1 SGHAT, CDR2 FQDESV (reference sequence). The CDR3 has 16 residues. The CDR3: CASSPRAGPSTDTQYF. The CDR3 coding sequence is TGTGCCAGCAGCCCCAGGGCAGGGCCATCCACAGATACGCAGTATTTT. The whole variable domain, remainder taken from reference TRBV11-1 and TRBJ2-3, is EAEVAQSPRYKITEKSQAVAFWCDPISGHATLYWYRQILGQGPELLVQFQDESVVDDSQLPKDRFSAERLKGVDSTLKIQPAELGDSAMYLCASSPRAGPSTDTQYFGPGTRLTVL.

This clone was counted at least ten times. The CDR3 sequence: CASSILPDMYTDTQYF. The CDR3, as DNA: TGTGCCAGCAGCATACTTCCGGACATGTACACAGATACGCAGTATTTT. The J gene is TRBJ2-3, the V gene TRBV5-5; a weak D match, TRBD1 (5 bases). The CDR3 runs 16 residues. V shed 4 bases and J shed 2 bases, with 17 bases lying between them. Germline CDR1 and CDR2: SGHKS and YYEKEE (reference sequence).

This clone has more than one count but fewer than ten. V and J are TRBV10-3 and TRBJ2-1; 10 bases map to TRBD2. The germline V gene encodes CDR1 ENHRY and CDR2 SYGVKD. This CDR3 region has 14 residues. Here the CDR3 DNA reads TGTGCGTCCCTAGCGGGAGTAGGCTACAATGAGCAGTTCTTC. Translation gives CASLAGVGYNEQFF.

This clone appeared many times. V is TRBV2 and J is TRBJ1-4; D might be TRBD1 (5 bases). Germline CDR1 SNHLY, CDR2 FYNNEI. The CDR3 spans 14 residues. Deletions cut 3 bases from V and 7 bases from J, with 12 bases between. The CDR3 sequence is CASSDAGGAEKLFF. CDR3 DNA sequence: TGTGCCAGCAGTGATGCCGGAGGGGCTGAAAAACTGTTTTTT. Together with reference TRBV2 and TRBJ1-4, the CDR3 gives the full variable domain: EPEVTQTPSHQVTQMGQEVILRCVPISNHLYFYWYRQILGQKVEFLVSFYNNEISEKSEIFDDQFSVERPDGSNFTLKIRSTKLEDSAMYFCASSDAGGAEKLFFGSGTQLSVL.

Of note for this clone: A read error may produce the germline difference seen at one junction end. The rearrangement uses TRBV20-1 and TRBJ1-5; D possibly corresponds to TRBD1 (6 bases). The length of the CDR3 is 12 residues. Germline CDR1 reads DFQATT; CDR2 reads SNEGSKA (reference sequence). CDR3 sequence reads: CSTVKGDQPRHF. The CDR3 DNA follows: TGCAGTACTGTCAAGGGGGATCAGCCCCGGCATTTT.